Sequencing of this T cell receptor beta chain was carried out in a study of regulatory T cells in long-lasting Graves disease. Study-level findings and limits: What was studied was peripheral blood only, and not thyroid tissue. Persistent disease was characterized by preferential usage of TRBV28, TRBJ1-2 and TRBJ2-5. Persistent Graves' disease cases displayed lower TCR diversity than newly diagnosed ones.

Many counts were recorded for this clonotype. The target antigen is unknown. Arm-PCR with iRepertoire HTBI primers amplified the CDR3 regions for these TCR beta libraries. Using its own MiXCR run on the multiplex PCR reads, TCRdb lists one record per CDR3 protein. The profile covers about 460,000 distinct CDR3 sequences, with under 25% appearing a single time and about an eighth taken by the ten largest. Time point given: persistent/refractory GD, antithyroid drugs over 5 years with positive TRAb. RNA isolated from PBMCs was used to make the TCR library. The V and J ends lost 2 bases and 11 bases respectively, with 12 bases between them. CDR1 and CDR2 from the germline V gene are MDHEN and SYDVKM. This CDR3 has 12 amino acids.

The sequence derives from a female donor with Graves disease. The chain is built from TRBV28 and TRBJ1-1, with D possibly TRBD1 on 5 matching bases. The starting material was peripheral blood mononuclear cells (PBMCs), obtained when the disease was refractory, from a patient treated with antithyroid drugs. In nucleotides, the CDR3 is TGTGCCAGCAGTTTAGTAGGACAAGGGGCTTTCTTT. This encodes CASSLVGQGAFF.